A single T cell receptor (beta chain) is shown here with its context. In its sample, this clone was seen once. Its recognized antigen is unknown. No base quality values were provided; no much bigger clone lies one nucleotide off. From the germline V gene (reference sequence), CDR1 is SEHNR and CDR2 is FQNEAQ. Between the V and J ends, shortened by 7 bases and 2 bases respectively, the junction contains 11 bases. Including the terminal cysteine and phenylalanine, the CDR3 comprises 13 residues. The DNA shown is the 39-base CDR3, in frame from base 1. The sample belongs to a study of PD-1 blockade in classical Hodgkin lymphoma (dated by TCRdb to between 2020 and 2021). With regard to the full study: Nivolumab dosing was 3 mg/kg intravenously every 2 weeks, continuing until either disease progression or unacceptable toxicity. A peripheral blood immune signature of response to PD-1 blockade in classical Hodgkin lymphoma was defined using TCR beta sequencing and CyTOF. The study at large found these results: Among trial patients, those achieving complete response had baseline diversity similar to that of newly diagnosed patients, while diversity was significantly lower in partial responders and progressors. Newly diagnosed patients were reported to have lower baseline TCR diversity than healthy donors, and relapsed/refractory patients were reported to have lower baseline TCR diversity still. Only a single clinical trial cohort was studied, and what caused the repertoire differences, possibly disease activity or prior therapy, remained undefined. CD4+ but not CD8+ TCR diversity rose significantly by C4D1 (p=0.0027 vs p=0.16), most apparent in complete responders (p=0.02). Lower diversity was observed in patients in whom nivolumab was started less than 1 year after ASCT, and these patients were excluded from later analyses so that confounding by immune reconstitution would be avoided.

In the paper's terms, the time point label means: cycle 4 day 1 (C4D1), after less than seven weeks of nivolumab. Every trial patient had relapsed after autologous stem cell transplantation, and cohorts A, B and C differed in prior brentuximab vedotin exposure. Magnetic negative selection with a Miltenyi CD8+ T cell isolation kit was used to purify CD8+ T cells from thawed PBMCs. The trial cohort was composed of about 54 patients with relapsed/refractory classical Hodgkin lymphoma, for whom complete response, partial response or progressive disease was recorded as best overall response. Trial patients were treated with single-agent nivolumab in the multi-cohort phase II CheckMate 205 trial. An independent review committee assessed best overall response by applying the 2007 International Working Group response criteria. PBMCs from the trial were collected at three points: immediately before nivolumab initiation (C1D1), and during therapy at cycle 2 day 1 and cycle 4 day 1. After peripheral blood was drawn into 8 mL Vacutainer Cell Preparation Tubes, PBMCs were isolated by centrifugation and then cryopreserved. Purified CD4+ and CD8+ fractions were prepared only for cases where an additional PBMC sample was available. Magnetically labelled cells were depleted on LS columns in a quadroMACS separator, and the flow-through was collected as the purified fraction.

Genomic DNA was isolated using the Qiagen DNeasy kit from unsorted PBMCs as well as from negatively selected CD4+ and CD8+ fractions. Using primers that anneal to V and J segments, immunoSEQ multiplex PCR amplified the TCR beta CDR3 regions. A synthetic immune receptor repertoire was used to minimize amplification bias, and any remaining bias was removed computationally after sequencing. The study's own analysis went as follows. Repertoire diversity was quantified as the Shannon entropy index using custom Python scripts. Unsorted, CD4+ and CD8+ repertoires were analyzed separately, except for combined analyses in which CD4+ and CD8+ sequences were merged in silico. Clonal expansion was defined as a frequency increase of at least 2-fold after treatment compared with C1D1, and clones undetected at baseline were assigned a pseudocount of 0.5. Singleton clones were defined as clones with 0 or 1 copy at C1D1, and non-singleton clones were defined as clones with 2 or more copies. Clones expanded in unsorted samples were labelled as CD4+, CD8+ or unknown by matching protein sequences in sorted samples from the same patient. Wilcoxon tests on paired samples were used to test changes in diversity from C1D1 to C4D1. TCRdb retrieved this table from immuneACCESS and kept in-frame rearrangements only. Not all clones are present; in checked studies, unresolved V genes account for under half, and no reason is known for the remainder. D and trimming come from the DNA, and the V and J calls and clone size come from that table. The sample table records 6,000 to 9,500 clones; 77% of these occur just once. The top ten hold about 35% of the sample.

The chain uses TRBV7-9 and TRBJ1-2; no D gene is confidently identified. The receptor comes from a human donor with classical Hodgkin lymphoma. Sequencing was performed on CD8+ T cells from blood, taken before the fourth cycle of nivolumab. In nucleotides, the sequence is TGTGCCAGCACGGCGGTTGAGAACTATGGCTACACCTTC. This is translated as CASTAVENYGYTF. Beyond the CDR3, the reference TRBV7-9 and TRBJ1-2 genes provide the residues; the full variable domain reads: DTGVSQNPRHKITKRGQNVTFRCDPISEHNRLYWYRQTLGQGPEFLTYFQNEAQLEKSRLLSDRFSAERPKGSFSTLEIQRTEQGDSAMYLCASTAVENYGYTFGSGTRLTVV.